This TCR beta chain is from a study of control samples from healthy donors and cancer patients. Produced via immunoSEQ multiplex PCR; TCRdb's table is partial and in-frame only. The profile covers over 30,000 clones, with approximately 86% appearing a single time and approximately 1.5% taken by the ten largest. V lost 5 bases to trimming and J lost 6 bases; unmatched junction nucleotides: 9. The CDR3 length is 14 residues. The germline V gene has CDR1 SGHAT and CDR2 FQNNGV. The chain recombines TRBV11-2 with TRBJ2-7, with TRBD2 matching over 8 bases. The receptor was derived from a woman aged 40 to 50 with lung cancer. Sequenced: PBMCs. This chain's CDR3 is CASSLISGGSEQYF. In nucleotides, the CDR3 is TGTGCCAGCAGCCTAATCAGCGGGGGTAGCGAGCAGTACTTC.